This T cell receptor (beta chain) appears in the sequencing data of a study of T cells in Graves' hyperthyroidism and ophthalmopathy. Broader study findings: Most clonotypes expanded in thyroid above 0.001 were likewise present in blood. The model identified upcoming ophthalmopathy a median approximately six months ahead of onset. A model built on 13 V-J features separated ophthalmopathy from stable hyperthyroidism.

An approximately 10 ml volume of fresh peripheral blood provided the PBMCs. With regard to this clonotype: Its antigen is unknown.

V was clipped by 6 bases and J by 2 bases; unmatched bases: 7. The CDR3 has 16 residues. Germline loops: CDR1 MNHNS, CDR2 SASEGT. The investigators amplified TCR beta CDR3 regions from RNA transcripts. In the first-round RT-PCR of the TCR CDR3, the HTBI primer set was used. Each CDR3 protein gets one entry after TCRdb re-called the multiplex PCR reads with MiXCR. The repertoire holds 400,000 to 550,000 distinct CDR3 sequences, with approximately 25% as singletons. This rearrangement joins TRBV6-1 to TRBJ2-4; 10 bases match TRBD2. The receptor comes from a woman aged 30 to 39 with Graves' ophthalmopathy. The sample was blood. CDR3: CASRRKREGPKNIQYF. CDR3 nucleotides: TGTGCCAGCAGAAGAAAGCGGGAGGGACCCAAAAACATTCAGTACTTC.